This passage covers 28 T cell receptor beta chains from one sample sequenced in a study of blood T cell repertoires in COVID-19. The method was immunoSEQ multiplex PCR; TCRdb's version includes in-frame clones alone and lacks a portion of them. The table shows 65,000 to 85,000 clones, with about four fifths occurring only once. The sequenced sample was peripheral blood. These receptors were obtained from a woman between 55 and 75 years old with acute or convalescent COVID-19.

The chain recombines TRBV30 with TRBJ2-7; possibly TRBD1 for D (6 bases). CDR3 length equals 14 residues. CDR1 is GTSNPN and CDR2 is SVGIG in the germline V gene (reference sequence). V was clipped by 0 bases and J by 2 bases, with 11 bases between them. This CDR3 is CAWSVFGGTYEQYF. CDR3 coding DNA: TGTGCCTGGAGTGTATTTGGGGGCACCTACGAGCAGTACTTC.

This chain links TRBV6-1 with TRBJ1-4; D might be TRBD1 (5 bases). CDR3 length equals 15 residues. Per the germline V gene, CDR1 is MNHNS and CDR2 is SASEGT. Trimming cost V 1 base and J 8 bases, with 14 bases left between them. The DNA of the CDR3 is TGTGCCAGCAGTGAAGAGGAGGGGCGCAACGAAAAACTGTTTTTT. It yields the protein CASSEEEGRNEKLFF.

This clone appeared a few times. The chain has TRBV7-2 and TRBJ1-6; D is perhaps TRBD1 (5 bases). This CDR3 region has 14 residues. Between the trimmed V and J ends, which lost 6 bases and 7 bases, there was a span of 13 bases. CDR1 SGHTA and CDR2 FQGNSA come from the germline V gene. CDR3 protein: CASRSQGKNSPLHF. CDR3 coding DNA: TGTGCCAGCAGGTCTCAGGGAAAAAATTCACCCCTCCACTTT.

The chain uses TRBV18 and TRBJ1-1; D is unresolved. V was cut by 10 bases and J by 0 bases, with 24 bases left in between. Germline assignment: CDR1 KGHSH and CDR2 LQKENI. CDR3 length equals 17 residues. The CDR3 bases are TGTGCCATCCCCTCCTGGGATGGGAGCCCCTTGAACACTGAAGCTTTCTTT. Residues: CAIPSWDGSPLNTEAFF.

The chain has TRBV10-3 and TRBJ1-1, with a possible D match to TRBD1 (6 bases). The germline gives CDR1 ENHRY, CDR2 SYGVKD. This CDR3 comprises 17 residues. Trimming cost V 6 bases and J 3 bases, with 23 bases left between them. CDR3 in amino acids: CAIRASQGTREHTEAFF. The CDR3, as DNA: TGTGCCATCAGGGCGTCACAGGGCACAAGAGAGCACACTGAAGCTTTCTTT.

The rearrangement uses TRBV5-1 and TRBJ2-3; D is undetermined. With 0 bases removed from V and 3 bases from J, the gap between germline ends came to 8 bases. Germline V gene data show CDR1 as SGHRS and CDR2 as YFSETQ. The CDR3 loop spans 14 amino acids. As DNA, the CDR3 is TGCGCCAGCAGCTTGGACATCCGTACAGATACGCAGTATTTT. Translated: CASSLDIRTDTQYF.

The CDR3 nucleotides are TGTGCCAGCAGCTCTATTGACAGTATGGTCGCTTTCTTT. Amino acids: CASSSIDSMVAFF. The chain is built from TRBV11-2 and TRBJ1-1; tentative D call: TRBD1 (5 bases). V was cut by 4 bases and J by 11 bases, with 17 bases left in between. CDR1 and CDR2 from the germline V gene are SGHAT and FQNNGV. The CDR3 has 13 amino acids.

The chain recombines TRBV19 with TRBJ1-2; D gene uncertain. Germline V CDR1 and CDR2: LNHDA, SQIVND (reference sequence). Trimming cost V 3 bases and J 3 bases, with 5 bases left between them. CDR3 length: 12 residues. The CDR3 nucleotides are TGTGCCAGTAGTATGGCTTACTATGGCTACACCTTC. It translates to CASSMAYYGYTF.

The rearrangement joins TRBV30 to TRBJ1-6; 7 bases line up with TRBD1. This CDR3 region has 15 residues. In germline, CDR1 is GTSNPN, CDR2 SVGIG (reference sequence). V shed 3 bases, J shed 7 bases, and the junction held 9 bases outside the gene matches. CDR3 DNA sequence: TGTGCCTGGAGGGCGAAGGGGACAGAGAATTCACCCCTCCACTTT. Translated: CAWRAKGTENSPLHF.

V is TRBV9 and J is TRBJ1-5; D uncertain. V was clipped by 0 bases and J by 10 bases, with 11 bases between them. This CDR3 spans 13 amino acids. Germline CDR1 is SGDLS and CDR2 is YYNGEE. The chain's CDR3 is CASSVGLGDPQHF. CDR3 in DNA: TGTGCCAGCAGCGTAGGTCTCGGAGATCCCCAGCATTTT.

The chain joins TRBV7-9 to TRBJ1-2, with D maybe TRBD1 (5 bases). The V and J ends lost 2 bases and 2 bases respectively, with 9 bases between them. The germline V gene encodes CDR1 SEHNR and CDR2 FQNEAQ (reference sequence). The CDR3 length is 14 residues. The CDR3: CASSLQGMNYGYTF. CDR3 nucleotides: TGTGCCAGCAGCTTACAGGGAATGAACTATGGCTACACCTTC.

The chain is built from TRBV6-5 and TRBJ2-7, with a weak D call TRBD2 (6 bases). CDR3 length: 15 residues. V was trimmed by 6 bases and J by 1 base, leaving 16 bases between them. The germline CDR1 and CDR2 sequences are MNHEY and SVGAGI. Here the CDR3 DNA reads TGTGCCAGCAGCTCCCCCTCGCGGGAATCCTACGAGCAGTACTTC. Its protein product is CASSSPSRESYEQYF.

This clone was seen only once. This CDR3 reads CASSYSGDSYNEQFF. The CDR3 region has the DNA TGTGCCAGCAGTTACTCCGGGGATTCCTACAATGAGCAGTTCTTC. The chain combines TRBV6-5 with TRBJ2-1; possible D gene TRBD2, 5 bases. The germline V and J ends were trimmed by 0 bases and 1 base, with 7 bases remaining between them. The germline gives CDR1 MNHEY, CDR2 SVGAGI. The CDR3 has 15 residues.

The V gene is TRBV18, the J gene TRBJ1-1, with 10 bases matching TRBD1. The CDR3 is 16 residues long. V trimming: 4 bases; J trimming: 5 bases; junction bases outside the gene matches: 10. The germline gives CDR1 KGHSH, CDR2 LQKENI. In nucleotides, the CDR3 is TGTGCCAGCTCACTCGGACAGGGGGGGGTCGTAACTGAAGCTTTCTTT. Translation gives CASSLGQGGVVTEAFF.

The V gene is TRBV5-5, the J gene TRBJ2-5; weak D call: TRBD2 (5 bases). V lost 0 bases and J lost 3, with 6 bases in between. The CDR3 has 13 amino acids. CDR1 is SGHKS and CDR2 is YYEKEE in the germline V gene (reference sequence). This CDR3 is CASSLGGEETQYF. The CDR3 DNA reads as TGTGCCAGCAGCTTGGGGGGAGAAGAGACCCAGTACTTC.

The chain uses TRBV9 and TRBJ2-3, with 10 bases lining up with TRBD2. J gave up 2 bases and V 0 bases, and 6 bases lay outside the gene matches. The CDR3 has 17 residues. Per the germline V gene, CDR1 is SGDLS and CDR2 is YYNGEE. CDR3 in DNA: TGTGCCAGCAGCGTAGGAATAGCGGGGGGTTCCACAGATACGCAGTATTTT. Translation: CASSVGIAGGSTDTQYF.

The chain links TRBV27 to TRBJ2-4, with 7 positions matching TRBD1. The germline CDR1 and CDR2 sequences are MNHEY and SMNVEV (reference sequence). The length of the CDR3 is 18 residues. With 5 bases clipped from V and 1 base from J, the junction kept 14 bases outside the gene matches. This CDR3 reads CASSPAAQGTGAKNIQYF. The CDR3 nucleotides read TGTGCCAGCAGTCCCGCCGCACAGGGGACGGGGGCCAAAAACATTCAGTACTTC.

V gene TRBV5-1 combines with J gene TRBJ2-1; 9 bases align to TRBD2. The germline V gene encodes CDR1 SGHRS and CDR2 YFSETQ. The CDR3 runs 15 residues. V gave up 4 bases and J gave up 5 bases; unmatched junction bases: 7. Here the CDR3 reads CASSRGGAVDNEQFF. CDR3 DNA: TGCGCCAGCAGCCGCGGGGGGGCGGTAGACAATGAGCAGTTCTTC.

The chain uses TRBV30 and TRBJ1-4, with TRBD1 matching 9 bases. CDR1 GTSNPN and CDR2 SVGIG come from the germline V gene (reference sequence). CDR3 length: 14 amino acids. J lost 6 bases, V lost 2 bases, and 4 bases had no gene match. The CDR3 loop is CAWSFGTGYEKLFF. The CDR3 DNA sequence: TGTGCCTGGAGTTTCGGGACAGGGTATGAAAAACTGTTTTTT. The full variable domain, in which reference TRBV30 and TRBJ1-4 provide the parts outside the CDR3, is SQTIHQWPATLVQPVGSPLSLECTVEGTSNPNLYWYRQAAGRGLQLLFYSVGIGQISSEVPQNLSASRPQDRQFILSSKKLLLSDSGFYLCAWSFGTGYEKLFFGSGTQLSVL.

The chain employs TRBV4-2 and TRBJ1-2, with unresolved D. V gave up 1 base and J gave up 4 bases, with 16 bases separating them. The CDR3 totals 16 residues. Germline loops: CDR1 LGHNA, CDR2 YNFKEQ. CDR3 sequence reads: CASSQGGGPAGYGYTF. In DNA form, the CDR3 reads TGTGCCAGCAGCCAAGGGGGAGGCCCTGCGGGCTATGGCTACACCTTC.

J is TRBJ1-1 and V is TRBV20-1, with 8 bases identical to TRBD1. Germline CDR1 is DFQATT and CDR2 is SNEGSKA (reference sequence). The CDR3 totals 13 residues. Trimming took 3 bases from V and 4 from J; bases not matched to a gene: 4. CDR3 region: CSASTGGRTEAFF. As DNA, the CDR3 is TGCAGTGCTAGTACAGGGGGTCGCACTGAAGCTTTCTTT.

The chain employs TRBV9 and TRBJ2-5; a weak D match, TRBD2 (6 bases). The CDR3 covers 13 residues. Trimming stripped 0 bases from V and 6 bases from J, with 9 bases between. The germline gives CDR1 SGDLS, CDR2 YYNGEE. Here the CDR3 DNA reads TGTGCCAGCAGCGTAGCAGGGAGGCAGACCCAGTACTTC. This sequence encodes CASSVAGRQTQYF.

The chain joins TRBV7-8 to TRBJ2-3, with D maybe TRBD1 (6 bases). The germline gives CDR1 SGHVS, CDR2 FQNEAQ. This CDR3 spans 15 amino acids. The V end lost 4 bases, the J end lost 2 bases, and 13 bases lay between the germline ends. The CDR3 loop is CASSYGQPYTDTQYF. The CDR3 coding sequence is TGTGCCAGCAGCTACGGACAGCCTTACACAGATACGCAGTATTTT.

This clone was observed a handful of times. The chain is built from TRBV19 and TRBJ1-5, with 7 bases lining up with TRBD1. Per the germline V gene, CDR1 is LNHDA and CDR2 is SQIVND (reference sequence). Trimming removed 3 bases from V and 7 bases from J; junction bases left unmatched: 12. This CDR3 is built from 16 residues. CDR3 nucleotide sequence: TGTGCCAGTAGTATCCCCCCGGGGCAGGGGGGACAGCCCCAGCATTTT. Translation gives CASSIPPGQGGQPQHF.

This chain connects TRBV7-9 to TRBJ2-7; 7 bases map to TRBD1. V lost 5 bases and J lost 0; bases outside the gene matches: 7. Germline values: CDR1 SEHNR, CDR2 FQNEAQ (reference sequence). The CDR3 sequence is 15 residues long. The CDR3 nucleotides read TGTGCCAGCAGCAGCATCCGGGACAGCTCCTACGAGCAGTACTTC. Translation gives CASSSIRDSSYEQYF.

The J gene is TRBJ1-1, the V gene TRBV7-6; D is possibly TRBD1 (6 bases). Trimming took off 4 bases at V and 1 base at J, with 13 bases between the two ends. The germline V gene has CDR1 SGHVS and CDR2 FNYEAQ. The CDR3 has 15 amino acids. CDR3: CASSSQMDRNTEAFF. The CDR3 bases are TGTGCCAGCAGCTCGCAGATGGACAGGAACACTGAAGCTTTCTTT.

The chain joins TRBV19 to TRBJ1-2, with D uncertain. This CDR3 has 15 residues. The V end lost 5 bases, the J end lost 0 bases, and 13 bases lay between the germline ends. Looked up from germline, CDR1 is LNHDA and CDR2 is SQIVND (reference sequence). CDR3 residues: CASSSTVVANYGYTF. The CDR3 nucleotides read TGTGCCAGTAGTTCAACAGTCGTAGCTAACTATGGCTACACCTTC.

CDR3 DNA: TGTGCCAGCAGCTCCTTTTACTACGAGCAGTACTTC. It codes for CASSSFYYEQYF. The chain has TRBV7-2 and TRBJ2-7; no clear D gene. The CDR3 sequence is 12 residues long. In germline, CDR1 is SGHTA, CDR2 FQGNSA. The ends were cut back, 4 bases at V and 3 bases at J, with 7 bases in the middle.